One sample yielded the 7 T cell receptor beta chains listed below, sequenced in a study of blood T cell repertoires in COVID-19. Sequencing used immunoSEQ multiplex PCR; TCRdb keeps in-frame clones, though not all of them. The sample has 20,000 to 30,000 clones; 85% to 90% are singletons. The sample was peripheral blood. The receptors shown here come from an older woman with active COVID-19.

The chain couples TRBV28 to TRBJ1-2; tentative D call: TRBD1 (5 bases). The V gene lost 7 bases and the J gene lost 4 bases, with 16 bases spanning the gap. This CDR3 contains 14 residues. The germline CDR1 and CDR2 sequences are MDHEN and SYDVKM. CDR3 nucleotides: TGTGCCAGCACCACAGGCGCCCTTGGCTATGGCTACACCTTC. Translated, it gives CASTTGALGYGYTF.

The chain has TRBV18 and TRBJ1-6; possible D gene TRBD1, 6 bases. The length of the CDR3 is 17 residues. Trimming cost V 2 bases and J 5 bases, with 16 bases left between them. Germline V lookup: CDR1 KGHSH, CDR2 LQKENI. The CDR3 DNA reads TGTGCCAGCTCACCAATCGGACAGCGCCCTAATAATTCACCCCTCCACTTT. Translation: CASSPIGQRPNNSPLHF.

The gene calls are TRBV3-1 (or the pseudogene TRBV3-2) and TRBJ2-1, with unresolved D. The CDR3 length is 12 residues. Germline V gene sequence: CDR1 LGHDT, CDR2 YNNKEL (reference sequence). V lost 0 bases and J lost 12, with 9 bases in between. Here the CDR3 reads CASSQESYWQFF. The CDR3 DNA sequence: TGTGCCAGCAGCCAAGAGTCGTACTGGCAGTTCTTC.

The chain uses TRBV7-8 and TRBJ2-6, with D unresolved. The V gene's germline CDR1 is SGHVS and CDR2 FQNEAQ. CDR3 length: 16 amino acids. Trimming left V 0 bases short and J 4 bases short, with 10 bases between. The CDR3 is CASSLARRFGANVLTF. CDR3 DNA sequence: TGTGCCAGCAGCTTAGCGCGGCGGTTCGGGGCCAACGTCCTGACTTTC.

V and J are TRBV13 and TRBJ1-1, with D possibly matching TRBD1 (6 bases). The germline V gene has CDR1 PRHDT and CDR2 FYEKMQ (reference sequence). The CDR3 consists of 16 residues. The V end was cut by 6 bases, the J end by 3 bases, with 20 bases between. CDR3 in amino acids: CASRPRGGARDTEAFF. For the CDR3, the DNA is TGTGCCAGCAGACCCCGGGGGGGGGCGCGTGACACTGAAGCTTTCTTT. Supplemented by reference TRBV13 and TRBJ1-1, the full variable domain reads AAGVIQSPRHLIKEKRETATLKCYPIPRHDTVYWYQQGPGQDPQFLISFYEKMQSDKGSIPDRFSAQQFSDYHSELNMSSLELGDSALYFCASRPRGGARDTEAFFGQGTRLTVV.

This chain connects TRBV5-4 to TRBJ2-1; D is unresolved. V was pared by 4 bases and J by 5 bases, with 10 bases between. Germline V gene lookup returns CDR1 SGHNT and CDR2 YYREEE (reference sequence). This CDR3 is 13 amino acids long. CDR3 nucleotide sequence: TGTGCCAGCAGCCCCGTTTTCGACAATGAGCAGTTCTTC. Encoded protein: CASSPVFDNEQFF.

The J gene is TRBJ2-3, the V gene TRBV24-1; 7 bases agree with TRBD1. From germline, CDR1 is KGHDR and CDR2 SFDVKD. The junction had 4 bases not matched to a gene; V was cut back by 9 bases and J by 2 bases. This CDR3 region has 13 residues. CDR3 in DNA: TGTGCCACCGAGGGACAGACCACAGATACGCAGTATTTT. This sequence encodes CATEGQTTDTQYF.